The clone carrying this TCR beta chain was recorded only once. These data are taken from a study of blood T cells in healthy people across ages. Trimming took 6 bases from V and 7 from J; bases not matched to a gene: 7. The CDR3 length is 15 residues. The germline V gene has CDR1 SEHNR and CDR2 FQNEAQ (reference sequence). The donors, all healthy, were Caucasians living in Russia, aged about 6 to 95. Sample-barcoded 5' priming and a J-beta primer mix drove a second PCR of about 6 to 12 cycles. Every sample returned 2.5 million or more CDR3-containing paired-end reads. TCRdb redid the calling of the 5' RACE reads with MiXCR, one entry per CDR3 protein. The data hold over 600,000 distinct CDR3 sequences, with about 43% observed a single time.

This chain connects TRBV7-9 to TRBJ2-5; TRBD2 matches 14 bases. Specimen: blood. This TCR was sampled from a man older than 75 in good health. The CDR3 here is CASRGTSGSQGTQYF. CDR3 DNA: TGTGCCAGCAGGGGGACTAGCGGGAGTCAGGGGACCCAGTACTTC.